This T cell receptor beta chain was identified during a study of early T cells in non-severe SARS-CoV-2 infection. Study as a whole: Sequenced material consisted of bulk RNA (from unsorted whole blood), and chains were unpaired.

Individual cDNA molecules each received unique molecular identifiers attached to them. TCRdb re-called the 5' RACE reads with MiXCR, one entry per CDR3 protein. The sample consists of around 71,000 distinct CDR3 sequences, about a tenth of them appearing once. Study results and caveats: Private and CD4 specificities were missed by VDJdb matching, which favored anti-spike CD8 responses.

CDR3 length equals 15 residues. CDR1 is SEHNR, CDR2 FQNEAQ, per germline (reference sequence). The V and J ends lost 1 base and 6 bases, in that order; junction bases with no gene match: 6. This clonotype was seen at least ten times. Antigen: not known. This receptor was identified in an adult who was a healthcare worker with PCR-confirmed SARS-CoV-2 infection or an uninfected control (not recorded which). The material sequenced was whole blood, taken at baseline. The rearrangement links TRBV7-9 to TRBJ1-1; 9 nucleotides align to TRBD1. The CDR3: CASSLVGTGSPEAFF. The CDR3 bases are TGTGCCAGCAGCTTAGTCGGGACAGGGTCCCCTGAAGCTTTCTTT.